In its sample, the clone carrying this T cell receptor beta chain was seen many times. This specimen comes from a study of Graves' ophthalmopathy and Graves' hyperthyroidism. The TCR beta CDR3 regions underwent amplification from RNA transcripts. The workflow started with a first-round RT-PCR run with HTBI primers and then moved on to a second-round multiplex PCR. One entry per CDR3 protein, called by TCRdb with MiXCR from the multiplex PCR reads. Of 300,000 to 400,000 distinct CDR3 sequences in the sample, 17% are singletons; the top ten hold 9% to 15%. V shed 4 bases and J 2 bases; nucleotides not matched to a gene: 7. The CDR3 is 15 amino acids. The germline V gene encodes CDR1 LNHDA and CDR2 SQIVND (reference sequence). Clinical symptoms and serum thyroxine were used for diagnosis; TRAb, thyroid ultrasound and orbital computed tomography were also relied on.

The V call is TRBV19, the J call TRBJ2-7; 8 bases match TRBD1. This TCR came from an adult man with Graves' ophthalmopathy. Sequenced: peripheral blood. The CDR3 sequence: CASSRTGLSAYEQYF. CDR3 coding DNA: TGTGCCAGTAGTAGGACAGGGTTGAGCGCCTACGAGCAGTACTTC.